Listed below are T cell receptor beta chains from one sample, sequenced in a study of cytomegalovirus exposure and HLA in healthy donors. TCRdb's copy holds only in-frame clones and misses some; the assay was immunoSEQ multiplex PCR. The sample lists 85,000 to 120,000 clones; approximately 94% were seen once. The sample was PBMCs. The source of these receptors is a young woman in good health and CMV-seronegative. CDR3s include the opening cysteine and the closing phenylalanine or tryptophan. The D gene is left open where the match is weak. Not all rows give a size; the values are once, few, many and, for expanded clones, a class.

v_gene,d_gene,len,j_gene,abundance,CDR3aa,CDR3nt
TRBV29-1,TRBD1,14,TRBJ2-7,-,CSVTGTGDSYEQYF,TGCAGCGTTACCGGGACAGGAGACTCCTACGAGCAGTACTTC
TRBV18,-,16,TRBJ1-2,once,CASSPAYVGEQGGYTF,TGTGCCAGCTCACCTGCGTATGTCGGGGAACAGGGTGGCTACACCTTC
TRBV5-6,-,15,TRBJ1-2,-,CASSPSGGNGYGYTF,TGTGCCAGCAGCCCCTCCGGAGGTAATGGCTATGGCTACACCTTC
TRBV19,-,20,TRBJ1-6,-,CASSIVIRHLLSSYNSPLHF,TGTGCCAGTAGTATTGTTATTAGACACCTCCTGAGCTCCTATAATTCACCCCTCCACTTT
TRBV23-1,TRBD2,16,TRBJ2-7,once,CASSPWERGFSYEQYF,TGCGCCAGCAGTCCTTGGGAGCGGGGGTTTAGTTACGAGCAGTACTTC
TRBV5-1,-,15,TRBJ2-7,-,CASSPRMGGEYEQYF,TGCGCCAGCAGCCCCCGTATGGGGGGAGAGTACGAGCAGTACTTC
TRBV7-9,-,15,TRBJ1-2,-,CASSPEGLGNYGYTF,TGTGCCAGCAGCCCGGAGGGCCTAGGGAACTATGGCTACACCTTC
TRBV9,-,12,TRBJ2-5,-,CASSGQGLTQYF,TGTGCCAGCAGCGGGCAGGGCTTGACCCAGTACTTC
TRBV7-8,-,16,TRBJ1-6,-,CASSKGGAGAFLALHF,TGTGCCAGCAGCAAAGGAGGGGCGGGGGCGTTCCTCGCCCTCCACTTT
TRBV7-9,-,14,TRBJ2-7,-,CASSLGGRSDEQYF,TGTGCCAGCAGCTTAGGGGGCAGGTCAGACGAGCAGTACTTC
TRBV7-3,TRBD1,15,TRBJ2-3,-,CASSRGQGAIDTQYF,TGTGCCAGCAGCCGGGGGCAGGGGGCTATAGATACGCAGTATTTT
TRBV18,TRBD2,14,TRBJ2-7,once,CASVTSGSSYEQYF,TGTGCCAGCGTAACTAGCGGGAGCTCCTACGAGCAGTACTTC
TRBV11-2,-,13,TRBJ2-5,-,CASSLDPQETQYF,TGTGCCAGCAGCTTAGATCCTCAAGAGACCCAGTACTTC
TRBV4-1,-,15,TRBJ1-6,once,CASSLQSSYNSPLHF,TGCGCCAGCAGCCTACAGAGCTCCTATAATTCACCCCTCCACTTT
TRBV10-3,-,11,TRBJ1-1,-,CAIMRITEAFF,TGTGCCATCATGCGTATCACTGAAGCTTTCTTT
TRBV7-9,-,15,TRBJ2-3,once,CASSSLGQSTDTQYF,TGTGCCAGCAGCTCCCTGGGGCAAAGCACAGATACGCAGTATTTT
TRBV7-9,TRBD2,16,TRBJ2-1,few,CASSSVAGATLHEQFF,TGTGCCAGCAGCTCTGTAGCGGGGGCCACTTTGCATGAGCAGTTCTTC
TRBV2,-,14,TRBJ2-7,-,CASSAGFIIYEQYF,TGTGCCAGCAGTGCGGGTTTTATTATCTACGAGCAGTACTTC
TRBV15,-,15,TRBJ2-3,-,CATRRAVTRTDTQYF,TGTGCCACCCGAAGAGCGGTGACCAGGACAGATACGCAGTATTTT
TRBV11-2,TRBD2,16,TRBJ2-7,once,CASNLLAGGQSYEQYF,TGTGCCAGCAACCTCCTAGCGGGAGGCCAGTCCTACGAGCAGTACTTC
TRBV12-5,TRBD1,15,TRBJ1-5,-,CASGAGTGRGQPQHF,TGTGCTAGTGGCGCCGGGACAGGTAGAGGACAGCCCCAGCATTTT
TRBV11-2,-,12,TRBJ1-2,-,CASSPQSYGYTF,TGTGCCAGCAGCCCACAGAGCTATGGCTACACCTTC
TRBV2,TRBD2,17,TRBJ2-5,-,CASSILAGALSLETQYF,TGTGCCAGCAGTATACTAGCGGGAGCCTTATCTCTAGAGACCCAGTACTTC
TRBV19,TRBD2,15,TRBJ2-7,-,CASSTSGGPPYEQYF,TGTGCCAGTAGTACTAGCGGGGGGCCCCCCTACGAGCAGTACTTC
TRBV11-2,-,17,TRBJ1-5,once,CASSLDSSGIGNQPQHF,TGTGCCAGCAGCTTAGATAGTTCAGGGATCGGCAATCAGCCCCAGCATTTT
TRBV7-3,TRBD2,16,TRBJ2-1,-,CASSLVGTSTYNEQFF,TGTGCCAGCAGCTTAGTTGGGACTAGCACCTACAATGAGCAGTTCTTC
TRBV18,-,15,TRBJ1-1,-,CASSPQGIMNTEAFF,TGTGCCAGCTCACCCCAGGGGATCATGAACACTGAAGCTTTCTTT
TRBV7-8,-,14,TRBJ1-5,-,CASSPRTDEQPQHF,TGTGCCAGCAGCCCTCGGACAGACGAACAGCCCCAGCATTTT
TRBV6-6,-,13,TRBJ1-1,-,CASSYPDRPEAFF,TGTGCCAGCAGTTACCCCGACAGGCCTGAAGCTTTCTTT
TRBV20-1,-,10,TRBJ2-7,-,CSASQGEQYF,TGCAGTGCCAGCCAGGGCGAGCAGTACTTC
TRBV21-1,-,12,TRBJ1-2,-,CASSKVVAGYTF,TGTGCCAGCAGCAAAGTCGTGGCTGGCTACACCTTC
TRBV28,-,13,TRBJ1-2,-,CASSSYRGYGYTF,TGTGCCAGCAGCTCTTACCGGGGCTATGGCTACACCTTC
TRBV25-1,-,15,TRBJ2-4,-,CASSQPDSSKNIQYF,TGTGCCAGCAGCCAACCGGACAGCTCCAAAAACATTCAGTACTTC
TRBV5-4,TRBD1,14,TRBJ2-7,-,CASSLDRGSYEQYF,TGTGCCAGCAGCTTAGACAGGGGCTCCTACGAGCAGTACTTC
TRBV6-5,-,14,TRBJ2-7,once,CALQEQIVTYEQYF,TGTGCCCTGCAAGAACAGATTGTAACCTACGAGCAGTACTTC
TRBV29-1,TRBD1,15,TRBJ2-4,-,CSVKQGVSAKNIQYF,TGCAGCGTGAAACAGGGGGTTAGCGCCAAAAACATTCAGTACTTC
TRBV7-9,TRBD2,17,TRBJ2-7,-,CASSFGLAGGKPYEQYF,TGTGCCAGCAGCTTCGGACTAGCGGGAGGAAAGCCCTACGAGCAGTACTTC
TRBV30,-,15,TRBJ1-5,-,CAWSEMSGVGQPQHF,TGTGCCTGGAGTGAGATGTCGGGTGTAGGTCAGCCCCAGCATTTT
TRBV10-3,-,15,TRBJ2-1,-,CAISDPGVSYNEQFF,TGTGCCATCAGTGATCCAGGGGTTTCCTACAATGAGCAGTTCTTC